This TCR beta chain was profiled in a study of technical replicates of blood from four donors. The CDR3 consists of 15 residues. Germline CDR1 and CDR2: PRHDT and FYEKMQ (reference sequence). Trimming took off 5 bases at V and 3 bases at J, with 14 bases between the two ends. TCRdb's table, derived via immunoSEQ multiplex PCR, lists solely in-frame clones and lacks some. The table includes around 80,000 clones, approximately 94% detected once. The chain has TRBV13 and TRBJ2-1; D is possibly TRBD2 (5 bases). The sequencing input was T cells isolated from PBMCs. This receptor was obtained from a human donor in good health. The CDR3 DNA reads TGTGCCAGCAGCCCCGGGCCGGACTTCTACAATGAGCAGTTCTTC. Protein product: CASSPGPDFYNEQFF.